This is a list of T cell receptor beta chains from one sample in a study of T cell responses to AZD1222 COVID-19 vaccine. TCRdb's table, derived via immunoSEQ multiplex PCR, lists solely in-frame clones and lacks some. The table lists fewer than 90,000 clones, 75% to 95% of them singletons, with 11% in the top ten. Sequences were derived from peripheral blood, sampled 28 days after the second AZD1222 dose. The receptor source for this set is an adult who received the AZD1222 COVID-19 vaccine. Both conserved end residues are part of each CDR3. The order of the fields is CDR3 protein, CDR3 DNA, J gene, V gene, clone size, D gene. The D gene is left open where the match is weak. Not every row has a clone size; where given, it reads once, few, many or a size class.

cdr3_aa: CASSLGGTGANYGYTF; cdr3_nt: TGCGCCAGCAGCCTGGGCGGGACAGGGGCAAATTATGGCTACACCTTC; j_call: TRBJ1-2; v_call: TRBV5-1; clone_size: -; d_call: TRBD1
cdr3_aa: CASSEGTEVNQPQHF; cdr3_nt: TGCGCCAGCAGCGAAGGGACGGAGGTCAATCAGCCCCAGCATTTT; j_call: TRBJ1-5; v_call: TRBV5-1; clone_size: -; d_call: -
cdr3_aa: CASSPRRLAGNTIYF; cdr3_nt: TGTGCCAGCAGCCCCAGGCGCCTCGCCGGAAACACCATATATTTT; j_call: TRBJ1-3; v_call: TRBV6-5; clone_size: -; d_call: -
cdr3_aa: CASSFQASGTDTQYF; cdr3_nt: TGCGCCAGCAGCTTTCAGGCTAGCGGCACAGATACGCAGTATTTT; j_call: TRBJ2-3; v_call: TRBV5-1; clone_size: -; d_call: -
cdr3_aa: CASSTQVNSGNTIYF; cdr3_nt: TGTGCCAGTAGTACCCAGGTTAACTCTGGAAACACCATATATTTT; j_call: TRBJ1-3; v_call: TRBV19; clone_size: -; d_call: -
cdr3_aa: CATSRDRERATEAFF; cdr3_nt: TGTGCCACCAGCAGGGACAGGGAAAGGGCCACTGAAGCTTTCTTT; j_call: TRBJ1-1; v_call: TRBV15; clone_size: -; d_call: TRBD1
cdr3_aa: CASSINQETQYF; cdr3_nt: TGTGCCAGTAGTATCAACCAAGAGACCCAGTACTTC; j_call: TRBJ2-5; v_call: TRBV19; clone_size: -; d_call: -
cdr3_aa: CASRHWDEQFF; cdr3_nt: TGTGCCAGCAGGCACTGGGATGAGCAGTTCTTC; j_call: TRBJ2-1; v_call: TRBV27; clone_size: -; d_call: -
cdr3_aa: CASSPGGSNQPQHF; cdr3_nt: TGCGCCAGCAGTCCAGGTGGGTCGAATCAGCCCCAGCATTTT; j_call: TRBJ1-5; v_call: TRBV5-1; clone_size: -; d_call: -
cdr3_aa: CASSEAPSSGGSYNEQFF; cdr3_nt: TGTGCCAGCAGCGAGGCCCCTTCTAGCGGGGGCTCCTACAATGAGCAGTTCTTC; j_call: TRBJ2-1; v_call: TRBV9; clone_size: once; d_call: TRBD2
cdr3_aa: CASSPWTGTNYGYTF; cdr3_nt: TGTGCCAGCAGCCCTTGGACGGGAACTAACTATGGCTACACCTTC; j_call: TRBJ1-2; v_call: TRBV7-3; clone_size: -; d_call: -
cdr3_aa: CASKASAENTEAFF; cdr3_nt: TGTGCCAGCAAAGCCTCCGCGGAGAACACTGAAGCTTTCTTT; j_call: TRBJ1-1; v_call: TRBV11-3; clone_size: -; d_call: -
cdr3_aa: CATSQERGRGGYNEQFF; cdr3_nt: TGTGCCACCAGCCAGGAGAGGGGCAGGGGGGGATACAATGAGCAGTTCTTC; j_call: TRBJ2-1; v_call: TRBV15; clone_size: -; d_call: -
cdr3_aa: CASSLSGAGNTIYF; cdr3_nt: TGTGCCAGCAGCTTAAGCGGGGCTGGAAACACCATATATTTT; j_call: TRBJ1-3; v_call: TRBV11-3; clone_size: -; d_call: -
cdr3_aa: CASTTGSAGNTIYF; cdr3_nt: TGTGCCAGCACCACAGGGTCGGCTGGAAACACCATATATTTT; j_call: TRBJ1-3; v_call: TRBV28; clone_size: -; d_call: -
cdr3_aa: CASSPSREEAFF; cdr3_nt: TGTGCCAGCTCACCTTCCAGGGAAGAAGCTTTCTTT; j_call: TRBJ1-1; v_call: TRBV18; clone_size: once; d_call: -
cdr3_aa: CSVGGTPERASTDTQYF; cdr3_nt: TGCAGCGTTGGTGGGACCCCGGAAAGGGCTAGCACAGATACGCAGTATTTT; j_call: TRBJ2-3; v_call: TRBV29-1; clone_size: few; d_call: -
cdr3_aa: CASSDPGQVRGYTF; cdr3_nt: TGTGCCAGCAGCGATCCGGGACAGGTTAGGGGCTACACCTTC; j_call: TRBJ1-2; v_call: TRBV7-9; clone_size: -; d_call: TRBD1
cdr3_aa: CASSQNRVSGANVLTF; cdr3_nt: TGCGCCAGCAGCCAAAACAGGGTTTCTGGGGCCAACGTCCTGACTTTC; j_call: TRBJ2-6; v_call: TRBV4-1; clone_size: -; d_call: -
cdr3_aa: CASNKASGAPFTDTQYF; cdr3_nt: TGTGCCAGCAACAAGGCTAGCGGGGCGCCTTTCACAGATACGCAGTATTTT; j_call: TRBJ2-3; v_call: TRBV9; clone_size: few; d_call: TRBD2
cdr3_aa: CASNQLASYNEQFF; cdr3_nt: TGTGCCAGCAATCAACTAGCATCTTACAATGAGCAGTTCTTC; j_call: TRBJ2-1; v_call: TRBV28; clone_size: once; d_call: -
cdr3_aa: CATSEVTAANTGELFF; cdr3_nt: TGTGCCACCAGTGAGGTGACGGCCGCTAACACCGGGGAGCTGTTTTTT; j_call: TRBJ2-2; v_call: TRBV24-1; clone_size: -; d_call: -
cdr3_aa: CASNSTFWRGMGLTNEQFF; cdr3_nt: TGCGCCAGCAACTCGACCTTTTGGCGGGGGATGGGACTTACAAATGAGCAGTTCTTC; j_call: TRBJ2-1; v_call: TRBV5-1; clone_size: -; d_call: TRBD2
cdr3_aa: CAISGGPGQTEAFF; cdr3_nt: TGTGCCATCAGTGGGGGACCGGGACAGACTGAAGCTTTCTTT; j_call: TRBJ1-1; v_call: TRBV10-3; clone_size: -; d_call: TRBD1
cdr3_aa: CAWERVGYGYTF; cdr3_nt: TGTGCCTGGGAGAGGGTGGGCTATGGCTACACCTTC; j_call: TRBJ1-2; v_call: TRBV30; clone_size: -; d_call: -
cdr3_aa: CASSTPGQSGYGYTF; cdr3_nt: TGTGCCAGTAGTACCCCGGGACAGTCGGGCTATGGCTACACCTTC; j_call: TRBJ1-2; v_call: TRBV19; clone_size: -; d_call: TRBD1
cdr3_aa: CAWSVGRNYGYTF; cdr3_nt: TGTGCCTGGAGTGTCGGCAGGAACTATGGCTACACCTTC; j_call: TRBJ1-2; v_call: TRBV30; clone_size: -; d_call: -
cdr3_aa: CASSLEGGRLNTEAFF; cdr3_nt: TGTGCCAGCAGCTTAGAAGGGGGACGGCTGAACACTGAAGCTTTCTTT; j_call: TRBJ1-1; v_call: TRBV7-8; clone_size: -; d_call: -
cdr3_aa: CATSSPSTGADYGYTF; cdr3_nt: TGTGCCACCAGCAGCCCGAGCACAGGGGCGGACTATGGCTACACCTTC; j_call: TRBJ1-2; v_call: TRBV15; clone_size: -; d_call: TRBD1
cdr3_aa: CATKRPDYGYTF; cdr3_nt: TGTGCCACAAAGCGCCCAGACTATGGCTACACCTTC; j_call: TRBJ1-2; v_call: TRBV6-5; clone_size: -; d_call: -
cdr3_aa: CASSLNPGPTEAFF; cdr3_nt: TGCGCCAGCAGCTTGAACCCAGGGCCCACTGAAGCTTTCTTT; j_call: TRBJ1-1; v_call: TRBV5-1; clone_size: -; d_call: -
cdr3_aa: CASSAQGGETQYF; cdr3_nt: TGCGCCAGCAGCGCACAGGGAGGTGAGACCCAGTACTTC; j_call: TRBJ2-5; v_call: TRBV5-1; clone_size: -; d_call: -
cdr3_aa: CAITSRREHGYTF; cdr3_nt: TGTGCCATCACCTCGCGAAGGGAACATGGCTACACCTTC; j_call: TRBJ1-2; v_call: TRBV10-3; clone_size: -; d_call: -
cdr3_aa: CASSLNSGRTDTQYF; cdr3_nt: TGTGCCAGCAGCTTAAATAGCGGGAGGACAGATACGCAGTATTTT; j_call: TRBJ2-3; v_call: TRBV7-3; clone_size: once; d_call: TRBD2